Listed below are T cell receptor beta chains from one sample, sequenced in a study of T cell changes during pregnancy in multiple sclerosis. Clones were read by immunoSEQ multiplex PCR, and TCRdb kept only the in-frame ones, dropping some. The sample includes tens of thousands of clones, about 96% of them seen just once. This specimen was CD8+ T cells from peripheral blood mononuclear cells, taken after pregnancy. Receptor source: a female donor with multiple sclerosis, enrolled in a pregnancy study. CDR3s include the opening cysteine and the closing phenylalanine or tryptophan. A D gene is named only where the DNA matches it firmly. Some rows have no size entry. The others give once, few or many, or a class for an expanded clone.

TRBJ2-1	-	TRBV27	-	CASSLDPASYNEQFF	TGTGCCAGCAGTTTAGATCCTGCGTCCTACAATGAGCAGTTCTTC
TRBJ1-2	-	TRBV27	-	CASSQSTGFYGYTF	TGTGCCAGCAGTCAGTCCACAGGGTTCTATGGCTACACCTTC
TRBJ1-5	-	TRBV6-1	-	CASSESTPLQENQPQHF	TGTGCCAGCAGTGAATCCACCCCGTTACAGGAGAATCAGCCCCAGCATTTT
TRBJ2-2	-	TRBV6-5	once	CASSLSVARAGELFF	TGTGCCAGCAGTCTCTCGGTTGCCCGCGCCGGGGAGCTGTTTTTT
TRBJ2-2	-	TRBV6-6	-	CASSYSRAPAGELFF	TGTGCCAGCAGTTATTCCAGGGCGCCTGCCGGGGAGCTGTTTTTT
TRBJ1-4	-	TRBV5-4	-	CASSKSGGGTNEKLFF	TGTGCCAGCAGCAAGAGTGGCGGGGGAACTAATGAAAAACTGTTTTTT
TRBJ2-3	-	TRBV6-1	-	CASNWADTQYF	TGTGCCAGCAATTGGGCGGATACGCAGTATTTT
TRBJ2-7	TRBD2	TRBV7-9	-	CASSLSSGGSYEQYF	TGTGCCAGCAGCTTATCGAGCGGGGGGTCCTACGAGCAGTACTTC
TRBJ2-7	-	TRBV10-1	-	CASSGEESSYEQYF	TGCGCCAGCAGTGGGGAGGAGAGCTCCTACGAGCAGTACTTC
TRBJ2-1	TRBD2	TRBV9	-	CASSPRTGMASGRVNEQFF	TGTGCCAGCAGCCCCCGGACAGGGATGGCTAGCGGGAGGGTCAATGAGCAGTTCTTC
TRBJ2-7	TRBD2	TRBV7-9	-	CASSDLGGVLEQYF	TGTGCCAGCAGCGACCTGGGAGGGGTCTTGGAGCAGTACTTC
TRBJ2-7	TRBD2	TRBV7-9	-	CASSSGGGRDEQYF	TGTGCCAGCAGCAGCGGGGGGGGACGGGACGAGCAGTACTTC
TRBJ2-4	TRBD2	TRBV7-9	-	CASSPPTREVKNIQYF	TGTGCCAGCAGTCCTCCTACGCGGGAGGTCAAAAACATTCAGTACTTC
TRBJ1-3	-	TRBV6-5	-	CASSQTNTGNTIYF	TGTGCCAGCAGCCAAACTAACACTGGAAACACCATATATTTT
TRBJ2-5	TRBD2	TRBV4-1	-	CASSFRAGGMETQYF	TGCGCCAGCAGCTTCCGGGCGGGAGGTATGGAGACCCAGTACTTC
TRBJ2-1	-	TRBV7-9	-	CASSRSPGAYNEQFF	TGTGCCAGCAGCCGGTCCCCAGGGGCCTACAATGAGCAGTTCTTC
TRBJ2-3	TRBD2	TRBV27	-	CASSGLAGTTDTQYF	TGTGCCAGCAGCGGACTAGCGGGAACAACAGATACGCAGTATTTT
TRBJ1-2	-	TRBV19	-	CASYTNYGYTF	TGTGCCAGTTACACTAACTATGGCTACACCTTC
TRBJ2-7	TRBD2	TRBV2	-	CASGLDNYEQYF	TGTGCCAGCGGACTAGATAACTACGAGCAGTACTTC
TRBJ2-5	-	TRBV7-9	-	CASSFVGLQETQYF	TGTGCCAGCAGCTTCGTGGGACTTCAAGAGACCCAGTACTTC
TRBJ2-1	TRBD1	TRBV28	-	CASSFRGGRDEQFF	TGTGCCAGCAGTTTCCGAGGGGGCCGGGATGAGCAGTTCTTC
TRBJ2-3	TRBD2	TRBV2	-	CATVGELAGVGTDTQYF	TGTGCGACCGTCGGGGAGTTGGCGGGAGTGGGCACAGATACGCAGTATTTT
TRBJ2-7	-	TRBV27	-	CASSPGTRGDEQYF	TGTGCCAGCAGTCCCGGGACTCGAGGGGACGAGCAGTACTTC
TRBJ1-1	-	TRBV28	-	CASSFSTEGNTEAFF	TGTGCCAGCAGTTTCTCGACGGAGGGGAACACTGAAGCTTTCTTT
TRBJ2-1	TRBD2	TRBV6-5	-	CASSYTGLAGMQFF	TGTGCCAGCAGTTACACGGGACTAGCGGGAATGCAGTTCTTC
TRBJ2-1	-	TRBV19	-	CASSWSGNGEQFF	TGTGCCAGTAGTTGGTCCGGGAATGGAGAGCAGTTCTTC
TRBJ2-5	-	TRBV6-1	-	CASGARGRGETQYF	TGTGCCAGCGGGGCCAGGGGGCGGGGGGAGACCCAGTACTTC
TRBJ2-2	TRBD1	TRBV27	-	CASSLSPGGTNTGELFF	TGTGCCAGCAGTTTATCCCCAGGGGGAACGAACACCGGGGAGCTGTTTTTT
TRBJ2-7	-	TRBV7-9	-	CASSAPYGEQYF	TGTGCCAGCAGCGCGCCGTACGGGGAGCAGTACTTC
TRBJ2-7	-	TRBV5-1	once	CASSLVWGRGYEQYF	TGCGCCAGCAGCTTGGTTTGGGGGCGCGGGTACGAGCAGTACTTC
TRBJ2-5	TRBD1	TRBV6-5	-	CASSYSGQGQETQYF	TGTGCCAGCAGTTACTCCGGACAGGGGCAAGAGACCCAGTACTTC
TRBJ2-7	TRBD2	TRBV15	-	CATSSSGRYDEQYF	TGTGCCACCAGCAGTAGCGGGAGATATGACGAGCAGTACTTC
TRBJ2-7	-	TRBV5-1	-	CASSFTTPDYEQYF	TGCGCCAGCAGCTTTACGACACCCGACTACGAGCAGTACTTC
TRBJ2-3	-	TRBV5-5	-	CASSSYTDTQYF	TGTGCCAGCAGCTCCTACACAGATACGCAGTATTTT
TRBJ1-5	-	TRBV7-9	-	CASSFSFEPQHF	TGTGCCAGCAGCTTTAGTTTTGAGCCCCAGCATTTT
TRBJ2-1	-	TRBV28	-	CASSSIREFNEQFF	TGTGCCAGCAGCAGTATACGGGAGTTCAATGAGCAGTTCTTC
TRBJ1-5	-	TRBV5-1	once	CASSLGDGGHQPQHF	TGCGCCAGCAGCTTGGGCGACGGGGGGCATCAGCCCCAGCATTTT
TRBJ2-1	-	TRBV13	once	CASSTRVSGIDEQFF	TGTGCCAGCAGTACCCGGGTCTCCGGGATCGATGAGCAGTTCTTC
TRBJ2-3	TRBD2	TRBV7-8	-	CASSLGLAGGPSSTDTQYF	TGTGCCAGCAGCTTAGGACTAGCGGGTGGGCCCTCTAGCACAGATACGCAGTATTTT
TRBJ1-1	TRBD1	TRBV7-9	-	CASSLVGGGQGKAFF	TGTGCCAGCAGCTTAGTGGGTGGAGGACAGGGTAAAGCTTTCTTT
TRBJ2-6	-	TRBV19	-	CASNNGANVLTF	TGTGCCAGTAATAATGGGGCCAACGTCCTGACTTTC
TRBJ2-2	-	TRBV7-9	-	CASSLTSDTGELFF	TGTGCCAGCAGCCTGACTAGTGACACCGGGGAGCTGTTTTTT
TRBJ2-1	TRBD2	TRBV9	-	CASSVISASGAYNEQFF	TGTGCCAGCAGCGTAATTTCGGCTAGCGGGGCGTACAATGAGCAGTTCTTC
TRBJ2-3	TRBD2	TRBV28	once	CASSRGLATDTQYF	TGTGCCAGCAGTCGAGGACTAGCGACCGATACGCAGTATTTT
TRBJ1-5	TRBD1	TRBV29-1	-	CSVAGGFGNQPQHF	TGCAGCGTTGCAGGGGGCTTTGGCAATCAGCCCCAGCATTTT
TRBJ2-1	-	TRBV7-8	-	CASSYPQPPTEVASYNEQFF	TGTGCCAGCAGCTACCCCCAACCACCCACCGAGGTGGCCTCCTACAATGAGCAGTTCTTC
TRBJ2-1	-	TRBV5-6	-	CASSLGGLKAVVF	TGTGCCAGCAGCTTGGGGGGGCTAAAAGCAGTGGTCTTC
TRBJ2-1	TRBD1	TRBV5-8	-	CASSPIGGEYNEQFF	TGTGCCAGCAGCCCAATAGGGGGCGAGTACAATGAGCAGTTCTTC
TRBJ2-2	TRBD1	TRBV4-2	-	CASSQAGTGGTGELFF	TGTGCCAGCAGCCAAGCCGGGACAGGGGGCACCGGGGAGCTGTTTTTT
TRBJ2-7	TRBD1	TRBV2	-	CASRTLGTGKFGSEQYF	TGTGCCAGCAGGACCCTCGGGACAGGGAAGTTCGGGTCCGAGCAGTACTTC
TRBJ2-7	TRBD2	TRBV6-1	-	CASSEAPGLTVPEQYF	TGTGCCAGCAGTGAAGCCCCGGGACTAACCGTCCCCGAGCAGTACTTC
TRBJ1-5	TRBD1	TRBV6-5	-	CASSYSWTGGNQPQHF	TGTGCCAGCAGTTACTCCTGGACAGGGGGCAATCAGCCCCAGCATTTT
TRBJ2-7	-	TRBV6-6	-	CASSYGGQDYEQYF	TGTGCCAGCAGTTACGGGGGACAAGACTACGAGCAGTACTTC
TRBJ1-1	-	TRBV6-5	-	CATKQGLNTEAFF	TGTGCCACCAAACAGGGTTTGAACACTGAAGCTTTCTTT
TRBJ2-7	TRBD2	TRBV4-1	-	CASSQLAGSLIYEQYF	TGCGCCAGCAGCCAACTAGCGGGCTCCCTTATATACGAGCAGTACTTC
TRBJ2-2	-	TRBV29-1	once	CSVADYLHGGGELFF	TGCAGCGTTGCCGACTACCTCCATGGAGGCGGGGAGCTGTTTTTT
TRBJ2-7	TRBD2	TRBV5-1	-	CASSLASGRNEQYF	TGCGCCAGCAGCTTGGCCAGCGGGAGAAACGAGCAGTACTTC
TRBJ2-3	-	TRBV7-7	-	CASSLMETSDTQYF	TGTGCTAGCAGCTTAATGGAGACGTCAGATACGCAGTATTTT
TRBJ2-1	TRBD2	TRBV28	once	CASSLPLAGDEQFF	TGTGCCAGCAGTTTACCCCTAGCGGGAGATGAGCAGTTCTTC